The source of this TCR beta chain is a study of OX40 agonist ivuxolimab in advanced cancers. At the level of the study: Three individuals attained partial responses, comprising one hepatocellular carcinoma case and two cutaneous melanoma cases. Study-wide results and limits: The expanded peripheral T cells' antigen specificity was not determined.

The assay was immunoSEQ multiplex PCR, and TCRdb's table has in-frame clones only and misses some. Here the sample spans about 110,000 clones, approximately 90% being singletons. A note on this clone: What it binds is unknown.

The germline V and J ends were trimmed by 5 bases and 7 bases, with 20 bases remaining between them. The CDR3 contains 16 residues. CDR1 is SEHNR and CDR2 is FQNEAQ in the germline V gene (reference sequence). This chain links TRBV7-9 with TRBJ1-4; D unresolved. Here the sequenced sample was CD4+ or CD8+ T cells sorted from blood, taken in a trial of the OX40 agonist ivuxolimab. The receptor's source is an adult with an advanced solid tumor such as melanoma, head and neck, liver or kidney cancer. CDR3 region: CASSALDGGSGEKLFF. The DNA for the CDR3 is TGTGCCAGCAGCGCTCTGGATGGAGGGTCCGGTGAAAAACTGTTTTTT.